The clone carrying this T cell receptor (beta chain) came up a few times. In the same sample, other DNA sequences code for this CDR3. The data originate from a study of somatic mutations in cytotoxic T cells in rheumatoid arthritis. Clones were read by immunoSEQ multiplex PCR, and TCRdb kept only the in-frame ones, dropping some. Of some 18,000 clones listed, approximately 74% are singletons. Trimming cost V 2 bases and J 0 bases, with 11 bases left between them. In germline, CDR1 is LNHDA, CDR2 SQIVND (reference sequence). The CDR3 runs to 16 residues. This chain joins TRBV19 and TRBJ2-1; D is possibly TRBD2 (6 bases). This sequence originates from a man in his sixties in good health. The material sequenced was CD8+ T cells sorted from blood. CDR3 DNA sequence: TGTGCCAGTAGTATATCTGGGGGGAGCTCCTACAATGAGCAGTTCTTC. This gives the protein CASSISGGSSYNEQFF.